These 6 T cell receptor beta chains were sequenced from one sample in a study of cytomegalovirus exposure and HLA in healthy donors. PCR involved 60 Vbeta and 13 Jbeta primers. Sequencing was performed with immunoSEQ multiplex PCR; in TCRdb, only in-frame clones are kept and a portion is missing. This table has some 130,000 clones, around 80% appearing once. Sample: PBMCs. Receptors were obtained from a man aged 30 to 45 in good health and CMV-seronegative.

The V call is TRBV4-1, the J call TRBJ2-7, with 14 bases fitting TRBD2. V was clipped by 8 bases and J by 7 bases; unmatched bases: 13. CDR3 length: 16 amino acids. In germline, CDR1 is MGHRA, CDR2 YSYEKL. The CDR3, as DNA: TGCGCCAGCTCGGGGACTAGCGGGAGTCCCCTGGGTGAGCAGTACTTC. Its translation is CASSGTSGSPLGEQYF.

The rearrangement uses TRBV28 and TRBJ1-5, with D possibly TRBD1 on 6 matching bases. Germline V gene data show CDR1 as MDHEN and CDR2 as SYDVKM. Trimming removed 7 bases from V and 6 bases from J, with 10 bases in between. CDR3 length: 12 amino acids. The CDR3 reads CASIQGRQPQHF. The CDR3 DNA reads as TGTGCCAGCATCCAGGGGCGTCAGCCCCAGCATTTT.

The chain joins TRBV7-9 to TRBJ2-7; TRBD2 matches at 8 bases. The CDR3 sequence is 14 residues long. Trimming took 7 bases from V and 0 from J; bases not matched to a gene: 5. Germline V gene sequence: CDR1 SEHNR, CDR2 FQNEAQ (reference sequence). The CDR3 DNA sequence: TGTGCCAGCACCCTCCGGGAGGGCTCCTACGAGCAGTACTTC. Protein product: CASTLREGSYEQYF.

This rearrangement joins TRBV12-5 to TRBJ2-2, with D perhaps matching TRBD2 (5 bases). The ends were cut back, 6 bases at V and 3 bases at J, with 5 bases in the middle. Per germline, CDR1 LGHNT and CDR2 FRNRAP. The CDR3 has 12 residues. The CDR3, as DNA: TGTGCTAGTGGGCGGGACACCGGGGAGCTGTTTTTT. Residues: CASGRDTGELFF.

The chain is built from TRBV5-1 and TRBJ2-1; 7 nucleotides agree with TRBD1. J gave up 9 bases and V 3 bases, and 9 bases lay outside the gene matches. Germline V gene data show CDR1 as SGHRS and CDR2 as YFSETQ. CDR3 size: 14 residues. The CDR3 DNA sequence: TGCGCCAGCAGCTGGGACAGAGGACCCACTGAGCAGTTCTTC. Translation: CASSWDRGPTEQFF.

The rearrangement uses TRBV5-1 and TRBJ2-1; the match to TRBD1 covers 8 bases. The CDR3 has 15 amino acids. Germline lookup yields CDR1 SGHRS and CDR2 YFSETQ. V shed 4 bases, J shed 9 bases, and the junction held 12 bases outside the gene matches. Here the CDR3 reads CASSIGQGLPIEQFF. The CDR3 region has the DNA TGCGCCAGCAGCATAGGACAGGGTCTCCCTATTGAGCAGTTCTTC.